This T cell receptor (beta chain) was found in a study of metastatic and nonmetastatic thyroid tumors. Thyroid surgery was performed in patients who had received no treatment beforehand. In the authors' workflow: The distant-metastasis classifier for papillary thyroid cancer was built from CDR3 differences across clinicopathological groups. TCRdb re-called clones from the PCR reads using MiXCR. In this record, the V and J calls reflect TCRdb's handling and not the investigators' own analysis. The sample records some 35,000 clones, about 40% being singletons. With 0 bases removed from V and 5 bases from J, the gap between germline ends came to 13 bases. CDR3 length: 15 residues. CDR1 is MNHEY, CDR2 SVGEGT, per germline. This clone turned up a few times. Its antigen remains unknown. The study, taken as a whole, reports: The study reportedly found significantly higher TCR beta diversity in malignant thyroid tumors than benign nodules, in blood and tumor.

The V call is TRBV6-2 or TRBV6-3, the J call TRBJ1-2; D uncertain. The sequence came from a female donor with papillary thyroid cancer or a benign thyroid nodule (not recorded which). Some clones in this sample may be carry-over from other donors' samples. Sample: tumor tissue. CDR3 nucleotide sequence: TGTGCCAGCAGTTACTCCTCGGAGGGAATTTATGGCTACACCTTC. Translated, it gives CASSYSSEGIYGYTF.